Following are 14 T cell receptor beta chains from one sample sequenced in a study of blood T cell repertoires in COVID-19 (dated by TCRdb to the early 2020s). Receptor amplification or capture employed the immunoSEQ multiplex PCR assay. In TCRdb, the immuneACCESS table is reduced to in-frame sequences with V and J assigned. These tables do not hold every clone; where another copy was compared, an unresolved V gene accounts for under half, and the others remain unexplained. The sample contains 250,000 to 350,000 clones, just over 85% of them found a single time. The top ten clonotypes cover 10% of the sample. The material sequenced was PBMCs or T cells enriched from blood (not recorded which). The receptors derive from a young woman who had recovered from COVID-19.

This sequence joins TRBV13 and TRBJ2-1, with unresolved D. In germline, CDR1 is PRHDT, CDR2 FYEKMQ (reference sequence). This CDR3 is built from 18 residues. V was clipped by 0 bases and J by 0 bases, with 15 bases between them. CDR3 loop: CASSLGLRQTSSYNEQFF. The CDR3, as DNA: TGTGCCAGCAGCTTAGGCCTCAGACAAACGAGCTCCTACAATGAGCAGTTCTTC.

The chain joins TRBV18 to TRBJ2-2; TRBD2 is a possible D gene (6 bases). V lost 5 bases to trimming and J lost 0 bases, with 13 bases between them. The CDR3 is 16 residues long. Germline lookup yields CDR1 KGHSH and CDR2 LQKENI. The CDR3 sequence: CASSVRSGPNTGELFF. DNA of the CDR3: TGTGCCAGCTCAGTTCGAAGCGGGCCGAACACCGGGGAGCTGTTTTTT.

V usage is TRBV2 and J usage is TRBJ2-1, with D unclear. The CDR3 has 13 amino acids. V lost 0 bases and J 7 bases, leaving 7 bases between the germline ends. Germline lookup yields CDR1 SNHLY and CDR2 FYNNEI. CDR3 amino acids: CASSEALRNEQFF. For the CDR3, the DNA is TGTGCCAGCAGTGAAGCGCTGAGAAATGAGCAGTTCTTC.

The table lists this clone with a few counts. The gene calls are TRBV5-1 and TRBJ1-2; a weak D match, TRBD1 (6 bases). The CDR3 has 14 amino acids. The V gene lost 3 bases and the J gene lost 3 bases, with 12 bases spanning the gap. Per the germline V gene, CDR1 is SGHRS and CDR2 is YFSETQ. In DNA form, the CDR3 reads TGCGCCAGCAGCTCAGGGGTTGGGGACTATGGCTACACCTTC. Protein product: CASSSGVGDYGYTF.

This chain joins TRBV5-1 and TRBJ1-1; TRBD1 matches at 8 bases. This CDR3 contains 14 residues. The V segment lost 6 bases and the J segment 1 base; nucleotides outside the gene matches: 5. The germline V gene encodes CDR1 SGHRS and CDR2 YFSETQ. The CDR3 loop is CASTVQGENTEAFF. The CDR3, as DNA: TGCGCCAGCACCGTACAGGGGGAGAACACTGAAGCTTTCTTT.

The chain couples TRBV28 to TRBJ1-2; 8 positions agree with TRBD1. CDR3 length: 13 amino acids. J lost 7 bases, V lost 5 bases, and 6 bases had no gene match. CDR1 MDHEN and CDR2 SYDVKM come from the germline V gene. CDR3 region: CASSPPGGPGYTF. CDR3 DNA sequence: TGTGCCAGCAGTCCCCCAGGGGGCCCTGGCTACACCTTC.

This clone was observed a single time. This chain joins TRBV2 and TRBJ2-1; TRBD1 is a possible D gene (5 bases). The CDR3 spans 16 residues. The germline V and J ends were trimmed by 4 bases and 0 bases, with 13 bases remaining between them. CDR1 SNHLY and CDR2 FYNNEI come from the germline V gene. CDR3 in amino acids: CASSGLRAFSYNEQFF. The CDR3 DNA is TGTGCCAGCAGTGGTCTCAGGGCCTTCTCCTACAATGAGCAGTTCTTC.

This clone was seen a few times. This chain's CDR3 is CASSSTRSYNEQFF. For the CDR3, the DNA is TGTGCCAGCAGCTCAACTCGATCCTACAATGAGCAGTTCTTC. The chain uses TRBV7-6 and TRBJ2-1; no clear D. There are 14 residues in the CDR3. Germline V lookup: CDR1 SGHVS, CDR2 FNYEAQ. Trimming pared 4 bases from V and 1 base from J, leaving 8 bases between.

The V call is TRBV28, the J call TRBJ2-1; D unclear. The germline V and J ends were trimmed by 2 bases and 1 base, with 12 bases remaining between them. The CDR3 runs to 16 residues. The germline V gene encodes CDR1 MDHEN and CDR2 SYDVKM. The CDR3 nucleotides are TGTGCCAGCAGTTTACCCTCGGCACAGTCCTACAATGAGCAGTTCTTC. Its translation: CASSLPSAQSYNEQFF. Using reference TRBV28 and TRBJ2-1 for the parts outside the CDR3, the full variable domain is DVKVTQSSRYLVKRTGEKVFLECVQDMDHENMFWYRQDPGLGLRLIYFSYDVKMKEKGDIPEGYSVSREKKERFSLILESASTNQTSMYLCASSLPSAQSYNEQFFGPGTRLTVL.

This clone was observed a few times. The rearrangement joins TRBV6-5 to TRBJ2-1; 10 nucleotides line up with TRBD2. V shed 6 bases and J 3 bases; nucleotides not matched to a gene: 5. This CDR3 has 15 residues. Germline CDR1 is MNHEY and CDR2 is SVGAGI. The CDR3 reads CASRDLAGVYNEQFF. The DNA of the CDR3 is TGTGCCAGCAGGGATCTAGCGGGAGTCTACAATGAGCAGTTCTTC.

CDR3 nucleotide sequence: TGTGCCAGCCGAGAAACTAGGTCCGAGCAGTACTTC. Protein: CASRETRSEQYF. The chain uses TRBV27 and TRBJ2-7; TRBD2 might be the D (5 bases). The V end was cut by 8 bases, the J end by 6 bases, with 14 bases between. CDR1 MNHEY and CDR2 SMNVEV come from the germline V gene (reference sequence). The CDR3 length is 12 residues.

V and J are TRBV3-1 (or the pseudogene TRBV3-2) and TRBJ1-1; 9 nucleotides agree with TRBD1. The length of the CDR3 is 13 residues. With V trimmed by 1 base and J by 11 bases, 5 bases remained unmatched. Germline V CDR1 and CDR2: LGHDT, YNNKEL (reference sequence). CDR3 amino acids: CASSQAQGAGAFF. CDR3 bases: TGTGCCAGCAGCCAAGCACAGGGGGCCGGGGCTTTCTTT.

The J gene is TRBJ2-1, the V gene TRBV21-1; the table's TRBD2 call for D was not verified on the DNA. TRBV21-1 is designated a pseudogene. The CDR3 spans 15 residues. The DNA of the CDR3 is TGTGCCAGCAGCCGCACCGGGACTAGCCATCTCGGAACGTTCTTC. Protein: CASSRTGTSHLGTFF.

This sequence joins TRBV7-2 and TRBJ1-2, with D possibly TRBD1 on 5 matching bases. From germline, CDR1 is SGHTA and CDR2 FQGNSA. V was shortened by 5 bases and J by 4 bases, with 11 bases between the two germline ends. The CDR3 runs 13 residues. The CDR3 sequence is CASSLGLGYGYTF. CDR3 coding DNA: TGTGCCAGCAGCCTGGGACTCGGCTATGGCTACACCTTC.